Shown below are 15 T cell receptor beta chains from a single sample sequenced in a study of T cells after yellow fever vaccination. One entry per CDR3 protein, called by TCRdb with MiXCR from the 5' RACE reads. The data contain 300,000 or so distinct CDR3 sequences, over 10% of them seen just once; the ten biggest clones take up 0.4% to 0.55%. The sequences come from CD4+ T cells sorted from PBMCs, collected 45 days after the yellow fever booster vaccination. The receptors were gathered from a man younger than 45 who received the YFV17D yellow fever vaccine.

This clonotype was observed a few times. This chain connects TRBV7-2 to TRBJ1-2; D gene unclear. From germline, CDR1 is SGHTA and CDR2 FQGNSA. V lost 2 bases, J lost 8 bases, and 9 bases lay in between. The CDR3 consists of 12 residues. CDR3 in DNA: TGTGCCAGCAGCTTAAGACTTACGGGCTACACCTTC. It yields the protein CASSLRLTGYTF.

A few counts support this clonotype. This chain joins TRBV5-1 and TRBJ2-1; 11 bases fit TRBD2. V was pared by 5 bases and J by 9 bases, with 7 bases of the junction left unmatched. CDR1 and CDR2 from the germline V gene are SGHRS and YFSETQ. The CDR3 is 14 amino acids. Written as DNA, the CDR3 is TGCGCCAGCAGGCCCGGGACTAGCGGTCCTGAGCAGTTCTTC. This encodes CASRPGTSGPEQFF.

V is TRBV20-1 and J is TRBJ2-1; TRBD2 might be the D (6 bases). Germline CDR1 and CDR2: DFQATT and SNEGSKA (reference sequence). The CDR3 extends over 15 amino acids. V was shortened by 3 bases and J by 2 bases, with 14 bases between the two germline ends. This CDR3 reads CSARGLASTYNEQFF. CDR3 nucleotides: TGCAGTGCTAGGGGGCTAGCGTCCACCTACAATGAGCAGTTCTTC.

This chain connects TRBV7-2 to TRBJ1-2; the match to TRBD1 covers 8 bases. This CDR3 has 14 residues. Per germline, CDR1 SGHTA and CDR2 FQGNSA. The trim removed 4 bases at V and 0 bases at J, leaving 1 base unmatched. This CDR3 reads CASSSDRANYGYTF. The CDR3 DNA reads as TGTGCCAGCAGCTCGGACAGGGCTAACTATGGCTACACCTTC.

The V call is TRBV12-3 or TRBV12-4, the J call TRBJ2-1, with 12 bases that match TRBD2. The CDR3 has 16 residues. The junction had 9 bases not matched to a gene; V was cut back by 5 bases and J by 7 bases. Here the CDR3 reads CASSPASGRARNEQFF. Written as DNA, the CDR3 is TGTGCCAGCAGTCCCGCTAGCGGGAGGGCCCGGAATGAGCAGTTCTTC.

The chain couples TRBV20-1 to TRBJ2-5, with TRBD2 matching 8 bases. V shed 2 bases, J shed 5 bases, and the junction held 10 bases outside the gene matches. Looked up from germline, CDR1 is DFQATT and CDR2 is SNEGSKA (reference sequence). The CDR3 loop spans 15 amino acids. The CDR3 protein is CSARYPGTSRETQYF. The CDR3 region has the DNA TGCAGTGCTAGATACCCCGGGACTAGTAGGGAGACCCAGTACTTC.

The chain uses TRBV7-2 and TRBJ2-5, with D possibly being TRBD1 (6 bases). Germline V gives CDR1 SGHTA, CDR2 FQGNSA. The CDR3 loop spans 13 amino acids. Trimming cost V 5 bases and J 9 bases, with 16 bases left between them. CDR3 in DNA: TGTGCCAGCAGCCCCCGACAGGAAGGGGCCCAGTACTTC. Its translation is CASSPRQEGAQYF.

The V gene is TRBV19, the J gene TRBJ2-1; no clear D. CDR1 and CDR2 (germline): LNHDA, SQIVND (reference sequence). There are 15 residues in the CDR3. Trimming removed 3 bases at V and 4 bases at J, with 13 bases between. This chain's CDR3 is CASSIRLAAYNEQFF. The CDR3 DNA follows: TGTGCCAGTAGTATCCGTCTGGCAGCTTACAATGAGCAGTTCTTC.

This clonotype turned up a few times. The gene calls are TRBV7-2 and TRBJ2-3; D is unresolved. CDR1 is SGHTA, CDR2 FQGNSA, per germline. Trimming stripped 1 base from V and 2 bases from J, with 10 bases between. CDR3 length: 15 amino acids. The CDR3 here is CASSLDRQHTDTQYF. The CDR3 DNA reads TGTGCCAGCAGCTTAGATAGGCAGCACACAGATACGCAGTATTTT.

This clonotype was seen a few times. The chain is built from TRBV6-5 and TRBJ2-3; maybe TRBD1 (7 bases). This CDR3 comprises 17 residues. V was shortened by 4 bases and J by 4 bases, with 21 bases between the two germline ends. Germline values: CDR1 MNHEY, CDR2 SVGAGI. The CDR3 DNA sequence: TGTGCCAGCAGTTCGCCCGGGAAAGGAGGGGGCCCAGATACGCAGTATTTT. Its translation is CASSSPGKGGGPDTQYF.

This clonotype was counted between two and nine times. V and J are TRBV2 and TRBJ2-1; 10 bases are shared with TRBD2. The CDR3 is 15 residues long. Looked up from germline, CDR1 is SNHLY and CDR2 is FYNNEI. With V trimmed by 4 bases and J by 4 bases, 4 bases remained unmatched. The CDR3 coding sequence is TGTGCCAGCAGTGTCCTAGCGGGAGCTTACAATGAGCAGTTCTTC. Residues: CASSVLAGAYNEQFF.

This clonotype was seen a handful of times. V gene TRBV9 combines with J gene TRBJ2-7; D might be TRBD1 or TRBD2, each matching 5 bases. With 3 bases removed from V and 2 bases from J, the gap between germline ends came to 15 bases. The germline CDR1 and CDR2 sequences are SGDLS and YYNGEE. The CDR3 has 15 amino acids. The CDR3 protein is CASSARDARPYEQYF. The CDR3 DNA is TGTGCCAGCAGCGCCCGGGACGCCCGTCCCTACGAGCAGTACTTC.

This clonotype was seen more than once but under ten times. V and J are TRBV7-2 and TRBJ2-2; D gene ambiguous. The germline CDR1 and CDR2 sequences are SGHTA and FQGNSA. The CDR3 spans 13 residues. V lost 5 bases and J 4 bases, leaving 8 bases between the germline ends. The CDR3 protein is CASSPDGTGELFF. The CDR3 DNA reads TGTGCCAGCAGCCCGGACGGCACCGGGGAGCTGTTTTTT.

CDR3 sequence: CASSLGTTGGYTF. The CDR3 DNA reads as TGTGCCAGCAGCCTAGGGACAACAGGAGGCTACACCTTC. The chain links TRBV12-3 or TRBV12-4 to TRBJ1-2, with a tentative D call TRBD1 (6 bases). The V and J ends lost 6 bases and 8 bases respectively, with 16 bases between them. The CDR3 contains 13 residues.

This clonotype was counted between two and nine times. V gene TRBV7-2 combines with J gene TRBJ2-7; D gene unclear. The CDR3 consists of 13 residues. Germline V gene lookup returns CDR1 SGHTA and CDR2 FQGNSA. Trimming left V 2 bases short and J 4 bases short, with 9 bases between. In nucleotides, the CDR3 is TGTGCCAGCAGCTTACGACTCTCTTACGAGCAGTACTTC. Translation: CASSLRLSYEQYF.